Shown below are 12 T cell receptor beta chains from a single sample sequenced in a study of blood T cell repertoires in COVID-19. TCRdb's copy holds only in-frame clones and misses some; the assay was immunoSEQ multiplex PCR. The profile shows under 70,000 clones, about 83% of them singletons. Sequencing input: peripheral blood. These receptors originate from an older woman with COVID-19, enrolled during active disease.

This clone was found a few times. The rearrangement links TRBV27 to TRBJ2-1; D is uncertain. V was pared by 0 bases and J by 0 bases, with 6 bases between. This CDR3 contains 15 residues. CDR1 and CDR2 (germline): MNHEY, SMNVEV (reference sequence). CDR3: CASSLSPSSYNEQFF. In DNA form, the CDR3 reads TGTGCCAGCAGTTTATCTCCGAGCTCCTACAATGAGCAGTTCTTC.

This chain joins TRBV6-5 and TRBJ2-3; TRBD2 aligns across 9 bases. V shed 4 bases and J 0 bases; nucleotides not matched to a gene: 2. Per the germline V gene, CDR1 is MNHEY and CDR2 is SVGAGI. There are 15 residues in the CDR3. CDR3 bases: TGTGCCAGCAGTTCTAGCGGGACCAGCACAGATACGCAGTATTTT. This codes for CASSSSGTSTDTQYF.

The genes are TRBV25-1 and TRBJ2-7; 8 nucleotides match TRBD2. This CDR3 is built from 13 residues. CDR1 is MGHDK, CDR2 SYGVNS, per germline. J was trimmed by 6 bases and V by 4 bases; bases with no gene match: 5. This CDR3 reads CASSADRGGEQYF. The CDR3 nucleotides read TGTGCCAGCAGTGCCGACCGGGGGGGCGAGCAGTACTTC.

The chain joins TRBV29-1 to TRBJ1-2, with TRBD1 as a possible D gene (6 bases). The length of the CDR3 is 12 residues. Germline lookup yields CDR1 SQVTM and CDR2 ANQGSEA. Deletions cut 4 bases from V and 6 bases from J, with 12 bases between. The DNA for the CDR3 is TGCAGCGTTGTTGGGCCAGGGGATGGCTACACCTTC. Encoded protein: CSVVGPGDGYTF.

The V call is TRBV6-6, the J call TRBJ1-6, with 10 bases matching TRBD1. The CDR3 loop spans 19 amino acids. Per the germline V gene, CDR1 is MNHNY and CDR2 is SVGAGI (reference sequence). V lost 6 bases, J lost 7 bases, and 18 bases stayed unmatched. Written as DNA, the CDR3 is TGTGCCAGCAGCCGACAGGGGGCGATCCTCTCTCCCCTGAATTCACCCCTCCACTTT. It yields the protein CASSRQGAILSPLNSPLHF.

The chain combines TRBV2 with TRBJ1-5; the D gene is possibly TRBD1 (5 bases). The CDR3 sequence is 16 residues long. CDR1 is SNHLY and CDR2 is FYNNEI in the germline V gene. V lost 1 base and J 1 base, leaving 11 bases between the germline ends. CDR3 DNA sequence: TGTGCCAGCAGTGAAGGCGCCCGGGGGAGCAATCAGCCCCAGCATTTT. This gives the protein CASSEGARGSNQPQHF.

CDR3 coding DNA: TGTGCCAGCAGTAGACAGGGTTTTGACACTGAAGCTTTCTTT. The encoded protein is CASSRQGFDTEAFF. The chain recombines TRBV5-5 with TRBJ1-1, with 7 bases matching TRBD1. The CDR3 is 14 amino acids. V was pared by 5 bases and J by 3 bases, with 7 bases of the junction left unmatched. Germline V gene sequence: CDR1 SGHKS, CDR2 YYEKEE (reference sequence).

V gene TRBV2 combines with J gene TRBJ1-4; TRBD1 matches 8 bases. Germline-derived CDR1 and CDR2 are SNHLY and FYNNEI. The V gene end was trimmed by 2 bases and the J gene end by 2 bases; junction bases not matched to a gene: 1. The CDR3 totals 15 residues. The CDR3 nucleotides read TGTGCCAGCAGTGAACAGGGGGCCACTAATGAAAAACTGTTTTTT. Encoded protein: CASSEQGATNEKLFF.

The V gene is TRBV13, the J gene TRBJ1-5; D is uncertain. V was pared by 2 bases and J by 1 base, with 9 bases between. The CDR3 length is 15 residues. Germline loops: CDR1 PRHDT, CDR2 FYEKMQ (reference sequence). The chain's CDR3 is CASSLRVQSNQPQHF. CDR3 in DNA: TGTGCCAGCAGCTTACGGGTCCAGAGCAATCAGCCCCAGCATTTT.

The rearrangement links TRBV28 to TRBJ2-7; 10 positions match TRBD2. Trimming cost V 4 bases and J 3 bases; bases outside gene matches: 6. The germline V gene has CDR1 MDHEN and CDR2 SYDVKM. This CDR3 comprises 15 residues. The CDR3 bases are TGTGCCAGCAGTTCCACCCGGACTAGCGGCTACGAGCAGTACTTC. This translates into CASSSTRTSGYEQYF.

The rearrangement joins TRBV9 to TRBJ1-2, with 7 bases aligning to TRBD1. Losses at the gene ends were 5 bases for V and 5 bases for J; bases not matched to a gene: 3. This CDR3 has 12 residues. CDR1 SGDLS and CDR2 YYNGEE come from the germline V gene. CDR3 sequence: CASRTGLYGYTF. CDR3 in DNA: TGTGCCAGCAGGACAGGGCTTTATGGCTACACCTTC.

V and J are TRBV29-1 and TRBJ1-2; a possible D gene is TRBD1 (6 bases). V lost 6 bases, J lost 3 bases, and 20 bases lay in between. The CDR3 has 15 residues. Germline-derived CDR1 and CDR2 are SQVTM and ANQGSEA. The CDR3 is CSVFWGGLEDYGYTF. CDR3 DNA: TGCAGCGTCTTTTGGGGGGGGCTTGAGGACTATGGCTACACCTTC.